This T cell receptor beta chain was profiled in a study of radiotherapy plus CTLA-4 blockade in lung cancer. Using immunoSEQ multiplex PCR, the repertoire was profiled, and TCRdb retains in-frame clones only, with some absent. The sample has tens of thousands of clones; around 83% are singletons. The receptor was derived from a human donor with non-small cell lung cancer who had stable disease on radiotherapy plus ipilimumab. The sequencing used peripheral blood, collected from a patient treated with radiotherapy plus ipilimumab.

The DNA for the CDR3 is TGTGCCAGCAGTCCGGGACTAGCGGGAGGGCCCATCGGTAAAGAGACCCAGTACTTC. Encoded protein: CASSPGLAGGPIGKETQYF. This rearrangement joins TRBV27 to TRBJ2-5, with TRBD2 matching 16 bases. The J segment lost 3 bases and the V segment lost 5 bases, leaving 12 bases of the junction unmatched. The germline V gene encodes CDR1 MNHEY and CDR2 SMNVEV (reference sequence). The length of the CDR3 is 19 residues.